This TCR beta chain was captured in a study of CD8 T cells in Susac syndrome. With random hexamers, reverse transcription was performed on about 0.5 to 1 ug of RNA. TCRdb re-derived calls from the immunoSEQ multiplex PCR reads in MiXCR, one entry per CDR3 protein. The sample records over 300,000 distinct CDR3 sequences, about 91% being singletons. V was pared by 0 bases and J by 1 base, with 8 bases of the junction left unmatched. Germline CDR1 and CDR2: MNHEY and SVGAGI. The CDR3 is 17 residues long. Sequenced: CD4+ T cells from PBMCs. The clonotype originates from a human donor with multiple sclerosis. This chain uses TRBV6-5 with TRBJ2-7, with 8 nucleotides matching TRBD2. CDR3 sequence: CASSYSSGTSVSYEQYF. The CDR3 DNA is TGTGCCAGCAGTTACTCGTCTGGGACTAGTGTATCCTACGAGCAGTACTTC.